Presented here are 19 T cell receptor beta chains from one specimen sequenced in a study of vaccination and CD4 T cells after COVID-19. Their cognate antigens are unknown. Sequencing of the DNA from cultured CD4+ T cells was carried out with the Oncomine TCR Beta short-read assay. TCRdb re-called the PCR reads through MiXCR, storing one row per CDR3 protein. The sample has around 21,000 distinct CDR3 sequences; about 61% are singletons. Specified treatment: roughly ten-day PBMC culture with coronavirus spike peptide pools or control peptides (ViraFEST assay). Sequenced material: CD4+ T cells from blood, cultured in vitro. The receptor set was obtained from a human donor who had recovered from COVID-19.

The rearrangement joins TRBV30 to TRBJ2-7; 7 bases agree with TRBD1. CDR1 is GTSNPN and CDR2 is SVGIG in the germline V gene (reference sequence). CDR3 length equals 12 residues. V lost 7 bases and J lost 3; bases outside the gene matches: 6. In nucleotides, the CDR3 is TGTGCCTTCCGACAGGGACGCTACGAGCAGTACTTC. Its protein product is CAFRQGRYEQYF.

The chain combines TRBV6-1 with TRBJ1-5, with a weak D call TRBD1 (6 bases). The CDR3 runs to 11 residues. Germline CDR1 is MNHNS and CDR2 is SASEGT. Trimming cost V 1 base and J 13 bases, with 8 bases left between them. Here the CDR3 reads CASSEEGVQHF. CDR3 coding DNA: TGTGCCAGCAGTGAAGAGGGGGTTCAGCATTTT.

The chain recombines TRBV6-1 with TRBJ2-2; the D gene is possibly TRBD1 (6 bases). Trimming stripped 7 bases from V and 8 bases from J, with 14 bases between. This CDR3 has 13 residues. Germline V gene sequence: CDR1 MNHNS, CDR2 SASEGT. The DNA of the CDR3 is TGTGCCAGCAAAATAAGGGGGAATGGGGAGCTGTTTTTT. Translated: CASKIRGNGELFF.

There are a few counts of this clonotype. The chain has TRBV6-1 and TRBJ2-7, with TRBD2 matching over 13 bases. J gave up 2 bases and V 5 bases, and 9 bases lay outside the gene matches. Germline V gene sequence: CDR1 MNHNS, CDR2 SASEGT. The CDR3 sequence is 17 residues long. CDR3 DNA sequence: TGTGCCAGCAGTCACGGGACTAGCGGGGCCTCCCCCTACGAGCAGTACTTC. Translation: CASSHGTSGASPYEQYF.

This rearrangement joins TRBV15 to TRBJ2-1; 11 bases agree with TRBD2. Germline V lookup: CDR1 LNHNV, CDR2 YYDKDF (reference sequence). V shed 0 bases, J shed 1 base, and the junction held 2 bases outside the gene matches. CDR3 length: 17 amino acids. The chain's CDR3 is CATSRELAGVSYNEQFF. The CDR3 nucleotides are TGTGCCACCAGCAGAGAACTAGCGGGAGTATCCTACAATGAGCAGTTCTTC.

The CDR3 protein is CSARDPGQGYEQYF. CDR3 in DNA: TGCAGTGCTAGAGACCCGGGACAGGGGTACGAGCAGTACTTC. The chain has TRBV20-1 and TRBJ2-7, with 10 bases fitting TRBD1. In germline, CDR1 is DFQATT, CDR2 SNEGSKA (reference sequence). The CDR3 runs to 14 residues. The V gene end was trimmed by 0 bases and the J gene end by 4 bases; junction bases not matched to a gene: 3.

The chain employs TRBV12-3 or TRBV12-4 and TRBJ1-1, with D unresolved. The V end lost 1 base, the J end lost 6 bases, and 12 bases lay between the germline ends. This CDR3 spans 14 amino acids. CDR3 in DNA: TGTGCCAGCAGTTTAGGGCGGGGTATGGCTGAAGCTTTCTTT. Translating gives CASSLGRGMAEAFF.

The CDR3, as DNA: TGTGCCAGCAGCTCCCCGTCGCCGAGTCAGGGGATGGGGGCCAACGTCCTGACTTTC. Amino acids: CASSSPSPSQGMGANVLTF. This chain links TRBV11-2 with TRBJ2-6; TRBD1 is a possible D gene (6 bases). Trimming removed 4 bases at V and 4 bases at J, with 23 bases between. Germline assignment: CDR1 SGHAT and CDR2 FQNNGV. The CDR3 has 19 residues. The full variable domain, completed using reference TRBV11-2 and TRBJ2-6, is EAGVAQSPRYKIIEKRQSVAFWCNPISGHATLYWYQQILGQGPKLLIQFQNNGVVDDSQLPKDRFSAERLKGVDSTLKIQPAKLEDSAVYLCASSSPSPSQGMGANVLTFGAGSRLTVL.

The chain joins TRBV19 to TRBJ2-2, with TRBD2 identical over 9 bases. J gave up 0 bases and V 8 bases, and 7 bases lay outside the gene matches. Germline CDR1 is LNHDA and CDR2 is SQIVND (reference sequence). This CDR3 contains 16 residues. The CDR3 DNA reads TGTGCCAGTGGTTCGGAGCGGGAGGCGAACACCGGGGAGCTGTTTTTT. Its translation is CASGSEREANTGELFF.

This clonotype was seen a handful of times. The chain links TRBV30 to TRBJ2-7, with D tentatively TRBD2 (6 bases). The V gene's germline CDR1 is GTSNPN and CDR2 SVGIG (reference sequence). The CDR3 spans 14 residues. The V end was cut by 0 bases, the J end by 3 bases, with 12 bases between. The CDR3 loop is CAWSVGGPVYEQYF. The DNA for the CDR3 is TGTGCCTGGAGTGTCGGGGGTCCCGTCTACGAGCAGTACTTC.

This rearrangement joins TRBV7-2 to TRBJ2-7; 7 nucleotides align to TRBD1. There are 13 residues in the CDR3. With 7 bases clipped from V and 3 bases from J, the junction kept 6 bases outside the gene matches. CDR1 SGHTA and CDR2 FQGNSA come from the germline V gene. CDR3 in DNA: TGTGCCAGCAACCCGGGACAGAACTACGAGCAGTACTTC. Residues: CASNPGQNYEQYF. Combining the CDR3 with reference TRBV7-2 and TRBJ2-7 gives the whole variable domain GAGVSQSPSNKVTEKGKDVELRCDPISGHTALYWYRQSLGQGLEFLIYFQGNSAPDKSGLPSDRFSAERTGGSVSTLTIQRTQQEDSAVYLCASNPGQNYEQYFGPGTRLTVT.

The chain carries TRBV7-2 and TRBJ1-6, with D possibly matching TRBD1 (5 bases). Germline V gene sequence: CDR1 SGHTA, CDR2 FQGNSA. CDR3 length equals 13 residues. The V end was cut by 5 bases, the J end by 5 bases, with 7 bases between. The DNA of the CDR3 is TGTGCCAGCAGCAGCAGGGATAATTCACCCCTCCACTTT. The encoded protein is CASSSRDNSPLHF.

On this clonotype itself: At one end, the junction sequence differs from germline, possibly due to a read error. J is TRBJ2-7 and V is TRBV7-9, with 12 bases identical to TRBD2. CDR1 is SEHNR, CDR2 FQNEAQ, per germline (reference sequence). The CDR3 is made up of 15 amino acids. Here the CDR3 reads CASSQRLAGDYEQYF. The CDR3 DNA sequence: TGCGCCAGCAGCCAAAGACTAGCGGGAGACTACGAGCAGTACTTC.

V gene TRBV10-2 combines with J gene TRBJ2-3, with D perhaps given as TRBD1 or TRBD2 (5 bases each). Trimming removed 3 bases at V and 2 bases at J, with 12 bases between. The CDR3 has 15 amino acids. Germline loops: CDR1 WSHSY, CDR2 SAAADI. The CDR3: CASSERHGTTDTQYF. CDR3 sequence (DNA): TGCGCCAGCAGTGAAAGACACGGGACCACAGATACGCAGTATTTT.

This clonotype was found a few times. The CDR3 DNA sequence: TGTGCCAGCAGTTACTCCGGCAGGGAGAAAGAGACCCAGTACTTC. It translates to CASSYSGREKETQYF. The chain is built from TRBV6-2 or TRBV6-3 and TRBJ2-5, with D tentatively TRBD1 or TRBD2 (5 bases each). The CDR3 sequence is 15 residues long. The germline V and J ends were trimmed by 0 bases and 3 bases, with 11 bases remaining between them. The germline V gene encodes CDR1 MNHEY and CDR2 SVGEGT.

The chain is built from TRBV7-8 and TRBJ1-2, with D perhaps matching TRBD1 (5 bases). Trimming left V 5 bases short and J 4 bases short, with 11 bases between. CDR1 is SGHVS, CDR2 FQNEAQ, per germline. The CDR3 loop spans 13 amino acids. The CDR3, as DNA: TGTGCCAGCAGCCAAGACAGAGTCTATGGCTACACCTTC. It encodes CASSQDRVYGYTF.

This sequence joins TRBV7-2 and TRBJ2-7, with TRBD2 as a possible D gene (5 bases). Germline values: CDR1 SGHTA, CDR2 FQGNSA. CDR3 length: 14 residues. Trimming left V 5 bases short and J 2 bases short, with 13 bases between. CDR3 protein: CASSRRVTAYEQYF. Here the CDR3 DNA reads TGTGCCAGCAGCCGGCGGGTCACCGCCTACGAGCAGTACTTC.

The table lists this clonotype with a count of one. The chain employs TRBV28 and TRBJ1-1, with D possibly being TRBD1 (6 bases). Per the germline V gene, CDR1 is MDHEN and CDR2 is SYDVKM. The CDR3 has 15 residues. Trimming cost V 6 bases and J 6 bases, with 20 bases left between them. The DNA for the CDR3 is TGTGCCAGCAGCAAGCAGGGGATTTTACGGGCTGAAGCTTTCTTT. Protein product: CASSKQGILRAEAFF. Together with reference TRBV28 and TRBJ1-1, the CDR3 gives the full variable domain: DVKVTQSSRYLVKRTGEKVFLECVQDMDHENMFWYRQDPGLGLRLIYFSYDVKMKEKGDIPEGYSVSREKKERFSLILESASTNQTSMYLCASSKQGILRAEAFFGQGTRLTVV.

V usage is TRBV20-1 and J usage is TRBJ2-5, with 16 bases that match TRBD2. V was clipped by 6 bases and J by 5 bases; unmatched bases: 6. Germline-derived CDR1 and CDR2 are DFQATT and SNEGSKA (reference sequence). CDR3 size: 15 residues. CDR3 residues: CSAGTSGGASETQYF. Here the CDR3 DNA reads TGCAGTGCGGGGACTAGCGGGGGGGCGTCGGAGACCCAGTACTTC.